This passage covers 19 T cell receptor beta chains from one sample sequenced in a study of T cell changes during pregnancy in multiple sclerosis. Produced via immunoSEQ multiplex PCR; TCRdb's table is partial and in-frame only. The sample includes approximately 43,000 clones, less than 90% of them seen just once. This sample comprised CD4+ T cells from peripheral blood mononuclear cells, obtained before pregnancy. The receptors originated from a female donor with multiple sclerosis, enrolled in a pregnancy study.

This clone was seen only a few times. This rearrangement joins TRBV14 to TRBJ2-2, with 7 bases aligning to TRBD2. Per the germline V gene, CDR1 is SGHDN and CDR2 is FVKESK. V trimming: 4 bases; J trimming: 4 bases; junction bases outside the gene matches: 9. The CDR3 sequence is 16 residues long. The CDR3 DNA reads TGTGCCAGCAGCCCTCCCGGGACTACCTTCACCGGGGAGCTGTTTTTT. This sequence encodes CASSPPGTTFTGELFF.

The V call is TRBV5-6, the J call TRBJ1-2, with a tentative D call TRBD1 (5 bases). Per germline, CDR1 SGHDT and CDR2 YYEEEE. The CDR3 is 16 residues long. Trimming pared 4 bases from V and 2 bases from J, leaving 18 bases between. The CDR3 DNA reads as TGTGCCAGCAGCCCGGACATGAACTTCAGGAACTATGGCTACACCTTC. Amino acid sequence: CASSPDMNFRNYGYTF.

This clone was seen a few times. This chain joins TRBV5-1 and TRBJ1-1; D unresolved. The CDR3 sequence is 13 residues long. Germline CDR1 SGHRS, CDR2 YFSETQ. The ends were cut back, 4 bases at V and 1 base at J, with 8 bases in the middle. CDR3 in amino acids: CASSPEGNTEAFF. The CDR3 DNA reads TGCGCCAGCAGCCCCGAGGGGAACACTGAAGCTTTCTTT.

V and J are TRBV18 and TRBJ1-2; TRBD1 matches 7 bases. Germline V lookup: CDR1 KGHSH, CDR2 LQKENI. The CDR3 has 15 residues. The trim removed 2 bases at V and 8 bases at J, leaving 11 bases unmatched. This CDR3 reads CASSPTTRQGLGYTF. The DNA of the CDR3 is TGTGCCAGCTCACCAACCACACGACAGGGACTGGGCTACACCTTC.

This clone appeared a single time. J is TRBJ2-1 and V is TRBV5-1; 11 positions match TRBD2. V lost 4 bases and J lost 5; bases outside the gene matches: 8. The germline CDR1 and CDR2 sequences are SGHRS and YFSETQ. The CDR3 is 16 residues long. In nucleotides, the CDR3 is TGCGCCAGCAGCCCAGACCTAGCGGGAGGTCACAATGAGCAGTTCTTC. Translated: CASSPDLAGGHNEQFF.

The J gene is TRBJ2-1, the V gene TRBV5-1; 7 nucleotides match TRBD1. Germline-derived CDR1 and CDR2 are SGHRS and YFSETQ. The CDR3 has 13 amino acids. The junction had 1 base not matched to a gene; V was cut back by 0 bases and J by 7 bases. CDR3 in amino acids: CASSLATGNEQFF. The CDR3 DNA is TGCGCCAGCAGCTTGGCGACAGGGAATGAGCAGTTCTTC.

The chain recombines TRBV5-1 with TRBJ2-2; 11 bases fit TRBD2. The CDR3 contains 16 residues. The V gene end was trimmed by 2 bases and the J gene end by 4 bases; junction bases not matched to a gene: 4. Germline V lookup: CDR1 SGHRS, CDR2 YFSETQ. CDR3 in DNA: TGCGCCAGCAGCTTCACCGGGACTAGCGGCACCGGGGAGCTGTTTTTT. This sequence encodes CASSFTGTSGTGELFF.

The chain recombines TRBV18 with TRBJ2-7; 8 positions match TRBD2. CDR3 size: 16 residues. Germline trimming cut 6 bases from V and 6 bases from J; bases unmatched to any gene: 16. CDR1 is KGHSH, CDR2 LQKENI, per germline. CDR3 sequence reads: CASSSTIGGVLGEQYF. In DNA, the CDR3 is TGTGCCAGCTCTTCCACTATCGGGGGGGTCCTCGGCGAGCAGTACTTC.

This clone was counted a few times. This chain connects TRBV9 to TRBJ1-1; D gene unclear. The germline CDR1 and CDR2 sequences are SGDLS and YYNGEE. The CDR3 has 14 amino acids. Trimming took off 4 bases at V and 3 bases at J, with 13 bases between the two ends. In DNA form, the CDR3 reads TGTGCCAGCAGCCGGAGCGGGGTCGACACTGAAGCTTTCTTT. This gives the protein CASSRSGVDTEAFF.

This rearrangement joins TRBV5-5 to TRBJ1-1; 7 bases are shared with TRBD1. The CDR3 consists of 16 residues. Losses at the gene ends were 0 bases for V and 1 base for J; bases not matched to a gene: 6. Germline-derived CDR1 and CDR2 are SGHKS and YYEKEE (reference sequence). The CDR3, as DNA: TGTGCCAGCAGCTTGGTATCAGGGGGTGCGAACACTGAAGCTTTCTTT. Residues: CASSLVSGGANTEAFF.

On this clone itself: A read error may account for a junction end that differs from germline. In DNA, the CDR3 is TGTGCCAGCAGTGGCGATTCCCCAAGGGAGATCTTT. This gives the protein CASSGDSPREIF. The gene calls are TRBV2 and TRBJ1-1; no definite D call. In germline, CDR1 is SNHLY, CDR2 FYNNEI. CDR3 size: 12 residues.

The rearrangement joins TRBV21-1 to TRBJ2-1; the D segment call TRBD2 is taken from the table without a DNA check. TRBV21-1 is a listed pseudogene. The CDR3 runs 11 residues. This CDR3 is CASTSRENEFF. CDR3 nucleotides: TGTGCCAGCACCTCCCGGGAGAACGAGTTCTTC.

This chain connects TRBV6-5 to TRBJ1-4; 9 nucleotides match TRBD1. The length of the CDR3 is 15 residues. CDR1 is MNHEY, CDR2 SVGAGI, per germline. J lost 8 bases, V lost 6 bases, and 10 bases had no gene match. CDR3 coding DNA: TGTGCCAGCAGCTTAGGGACAGGGAAGTTAGAAAAACTGTTTTTT. This translates into CASSLGTGKLEKLFF.

The rearrangement links TRBV30 to TRBJ1-5; D might be TRBD1 (5 bases). Trimming took off 2 bases at V and 7 bases at J, with 15 bases between the two ends. The CDR3 contains 14 residues. CDR1 is GTSNPN, CDR2 SVGIG, per germline (reference sequence). CDR3 sequence (DNA): TGTGCCTGGAGTACCCCGGGGGTAGGCCAGCCCCAGCATTTT. Protein: CAWSTPGVGQPQHF.

The chain is built from TRBV27 and TRBJ2-2; TRBD1 might be the D (6 bases). This CDR3 region has 15 residues. Germline values: CDR1 MNHEY, CDR2 SMNVEV (reference sequence). The V and J ends lost 4 bases and 1 base respectively, with 10 bases between them. The CDR3 region is CASSYETGNTGELFF. The DNA for the CDR3 is TGTGCCAGCAGTTATGAGACAGGGAACACCGGGGAGCTGTTTTTT.

The rearrangement uses TRBV5-1 and TRBJ1-4; 8 bases are shared with TRBD1. Germline trimming cut 4 bases from V and 5 bases from J; bases unmatched to any gene: 4. This CDR3 contains 14 residues. Germline CDR1 SGHRS, CDR2 YFSETQ. CDR3 in DNA: TGCGCCAGCAGCCGGGGACAGGCCAATGAAAAACTGTTTTTT. Its protein is CASSRGQANEKLFF.

This sequence joins TRBV5-4 and TRBJ2-2; TRBD1 aligns across 7 bases. The trim removed 0 bases at V and 9 bases at J, leaving 2 bases unmatched. The germline gives CDR1 SGHNT, CDR2 YYREEE (reference sequence). CDR3 length: 13 amino acids. The CDR3 DNA is TGTGCCAGCAGCTTGGACAGGGGCTGGGAGCTGTTTTTT. This codes for CASSLDRGWELFF.

Ten or more counts support this clone. The chain recombines TRBV2 with TRBJ1-1; tentatively, D is TRBD1 (6 bases). The CDR3 contains 14 residues. The V gene's germline CDR1 is SNHLY and CDR2 FYNNEI. With 6 bases removed from V and 4 bases from J, the gap between germline ends came to 15 bases. The DNA for the CDR3 is TGTGCCAGCAGCCCGACAGGTTCGGTCACTGAAGCTTTCTTT. Amino acids: CASSPTGSVTEAFF.

V is TRBV5-6 and J is TRBJ2-7; the D is unclear. Trimming removed 1 base from V and 3 bases from J, with 11 bases in between. Per germline, CDR1 SGHDT and CDR2 YYEEEE. This CDR3 contains 14 residues. Here the CDR3 DNA reads TGTGCCAGCAGCTTGATGGGTAACAGCTACGAGCAGTACTTC. This codes for CASSLMGNSYEQYF.